Included here is one T cell receptor beta chain sequence, with context. As originally analysed: It was from reference gene primer amplification that nucleated cell counts were estimated. This table comes from immunoSEQ multiplex PCR, and its TCRdb copy is limited to in-frame clones, with some not included. D and trimming come from the DNA, and the V and J calls and clone size come from that table. The sample yields 150,000 to 190,000 clones, roughly nine tenths seen once. CDR3 length: 16 residues. V was pared by 5 bases and J by 0 bases, with 1 base of the junction left unmatched. Germline V gene data show CDR1 as MDHEN and CDR2 as SYDVKM. The data derive from a study of blood T cell repertoires in COVID-19. Study context: Samples representing acute and convalescent COVID-19 were sourced from the United States, Italy and Spain. PBMCs, B-cell-depleted T cells, or T cells provided the cDNA or gDNA that made up the material.

The sequenced sample consisted of peripheral blood. This receptor was taken from a woman aged 40 to 50 with acute or convalescent COVID-19. This chain connects TRBV28 to TRBJ1-6, with 10 bases lining up with TRBD1. CDR3 region: CASSRTGGSYNSPLHF. For the CDR3, the DNA is TGTGCCAGCAGTAGGACAGGGGGCTCCTATAATTCACCCCTCCACTTT.